The source of this TCR beta chain is a study of blood T cell repertoires in COVID-19. Libraries were prepared by immunoSEQ multiplex PCR; TCRdb keeps only in-frame clonotypes and omits some of them. Of 430,000 or so clones in the sample, 85% to 90% were seen once. The CDR3 loop spans 15 amino acids. Trimming removed 4 bases from V and 4 bases from J; junction bases left unmatched: 9. CDR1 and CDR2 from the germline V gene are SGHNT and YYREEE (reference sequence). The TCR sequence derives from a man between 18 and 35 years old with COVID-19, enrolled during active disease. Sequencing input: peripheral blood. The V gene is TRBV5-4, the J gene TRBJ1-2, with 8 positions matching TRBD1. The DNA for the CDR3 is TGTGCCAGCAGCGACAGGGGTACCCTCTCCTATGGCTACACCTTC. Protein product: CASSDRGTLSYGYTF. The whole variable domain, filled in from reference TRBV5-4 and TRBJ1-2, reads ETGVTQSPTHLIKTRGQQVTLRCSSQSGHNTVSWYQQALGQGPQFIFQYYREEENGRGNFPPRFSGLQFPNYSSELNVNALELDDSALYLCASSDRGTLSYGYTFGSGTRLTVV.